Each of the 7 T cell receptor beta chains below was sequenced from the same sample in a study of T cell responses to AZD1222 COVID-19 vaccine. Measured with immunoSEQ multiplex PCR; TCRdb has only the in-frame clones, and not every one. The repertoire has 80,000 or so clones, 60% to 85% of them found once; the top ten carry roughly 29%. The source material was peripheral blood, sampled 28 days after the second dose of the MenACWY control vaccine. These receptors all come from an adult who received the MenACWY meningococcal vaccine as a control.

This clone has only a few counts. V gene TRBV2 combines with J gene TRBJ2-7; tentative D call: TRBD2 (5 bases). V was clipped by 6 bases and J by 7 bases, with 13 bases between them. The CDR3 is made up of 12 amino acids. Germline assignment: CDR1 SNHLY and CDR2 FYNNEI. The DNA of the CDR3 is TGTGCCAGCAGCGCCCTTAGAGGGGAGCAGTACTTC. It is translated as CASSALRGEQYF.

V is TRBV9 and J is TRBJ2-1; D may match TRBD1 or TRBD2 (6 bases each). Germline CDR1 is SGDLS and CDR2 is YYNGEE. This CDR3 spans 16 amino acids. The V gene lost 0 bases and the J gene lost 7 bases, with 17 bases spanning the gap. Written as DNA, the CDR3 is TGTGCCAGCAGCGTAGCTAGGGGGGCTGCGGGGAATGAGCAGTTCTTC. Translation gives CASSVARGAAGNEQFF.

The chain is built from TRBV4-3 and TRBJ2-5; weak D call: TRBD2 (5 bases). This CDR3 region has 15 residues. Trimming removed 4 bases from V and 1 base from J, with 13 bases in between. Per the germline V gene, CDR1 is LGHNA and CDR2 is YSLEER. The CDR3 reads CASSPGKEVQETQYF. The CDR3 DNA sequence: TGCGCCAGCAGCCCCGGAAAGGAGGTCCAAGAGACCCAGTACTTC.

In regard to this clone: In the same sample, other DNA sequences code for this CDR3. This chain's CDR3 is CAWSRQGGQPQHF. Here the CDR3 DNA reads TGTGCCTGGAGTAGACAGGGAGGCCAGCCCCAGCATTTT. The rearrangement joins TRBV30 to TRBJ1-5; the match to TRBD1 covers 7 bases. CDR3 length equals 13 residues. The germline V gene encodes CDR1 GTSNPN and CDR2 SVGIG (reference sequence). J gave up 7 bases and V 2 bases, and 5 bases lay outside the gene matches. Drawing the rest from reference TRBV30 and TRBJ1-5, the complete variable domain is SQTIHQWPATLVQPVGSPLSLECTVEGTSNPNLYWYRQAAGRGLQLLFYSVGIGQISSEVPQNLSASRPQDRQFILSSKKLLLSDSGFYLCAWSRQGGQPQHFGDGTRLSIL.

This clone was found a few times. V usage is TRBV3-1 (or the pseudogene TRBV3-2) and J usage is TRBJ1-1, with D uncertain. Trimming stripped 4 bases from V and 6 bases from J, with 15 bases between. This CDR3 comprises 14 residues. Germline CDR1 is LGHDT and CDR2 is YNNKEL (reference sequence). The CDR3 DNA is TGTGCCAGCAGCCCAAACAATGGGTTGGCTGAAGCTTTCTTT. Translation gives CASSPNNGLAEAFF.

Remarks on this clone: Different DNA sequences within this sample yield the same CDR3. This chain connects TRBV3-1 (or the pseudogene TRBV3-2) to TRBJ2-2; D is ambiguous. The ends were cut back, 1 base at V and 5 bases at J, with 2 bases in the middle. This CDR3 spans 12 amino acids. CDR1 LGHDT and CDR2 YNNKEL come from the germline V gene (reference sequence). CDR3 DNA sequence: TGTGCCAGCAGCCAAGTGACCGGGGAGCTGTTTTTT. Translating it yields CASSQVTGELFF.

The chain recombines TRBV30 with TRBJ2-1; D unclear. V lost 1 base to trimming and J lost 3 bases, with 7 bases between them. The CDR3 has 13 residues. Germline-derived CDR1 and CDR2 are GTSNPN and SVGIG (reference sequence). The CDR3 nucleotides are TGTGCCTGGAGTGCGACTTACTACAATGAGCAGTTCTTC. Amino acid sequence: CAWSATYYNEQFF.